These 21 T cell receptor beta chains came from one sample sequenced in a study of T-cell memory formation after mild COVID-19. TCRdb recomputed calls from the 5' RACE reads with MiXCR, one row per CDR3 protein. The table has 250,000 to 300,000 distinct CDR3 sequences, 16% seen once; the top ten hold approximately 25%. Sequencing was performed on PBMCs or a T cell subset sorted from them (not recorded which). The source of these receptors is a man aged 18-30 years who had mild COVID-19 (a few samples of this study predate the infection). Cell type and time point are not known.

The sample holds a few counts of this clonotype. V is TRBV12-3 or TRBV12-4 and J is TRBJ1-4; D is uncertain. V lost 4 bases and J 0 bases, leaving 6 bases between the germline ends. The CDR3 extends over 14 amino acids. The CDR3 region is CASSSGATNEKLFF. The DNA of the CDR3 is TGTGCCAGCAGTTCAGGTGCAACTAATGAAAAACTGTTTTTT.

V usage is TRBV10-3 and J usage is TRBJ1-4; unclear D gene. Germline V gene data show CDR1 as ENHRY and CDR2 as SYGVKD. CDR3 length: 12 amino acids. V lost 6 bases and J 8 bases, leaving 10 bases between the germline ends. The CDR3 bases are TGTGCCATCAGAAGCGAAGGGGAAAAACTGTTTTTT. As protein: CAIRSEGEKLFF.

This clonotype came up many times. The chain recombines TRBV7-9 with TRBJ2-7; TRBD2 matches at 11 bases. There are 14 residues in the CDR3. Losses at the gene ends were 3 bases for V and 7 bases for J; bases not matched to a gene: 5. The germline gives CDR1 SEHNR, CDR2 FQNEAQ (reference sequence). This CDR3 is CASSFASGGFEQYV. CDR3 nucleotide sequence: TGTGCCAGCAGCTTTGCTAGCGGGGGGTTTGAGCAGTACGTC.

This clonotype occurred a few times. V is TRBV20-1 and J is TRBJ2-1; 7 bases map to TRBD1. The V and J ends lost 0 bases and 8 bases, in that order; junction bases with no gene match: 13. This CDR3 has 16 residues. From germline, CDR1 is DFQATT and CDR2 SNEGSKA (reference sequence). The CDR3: CSARDLGQGVQDEQFF. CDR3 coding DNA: TGCAGTGCTAGAGATCTAGGGCAGGGGGTTCAGGATGAGCAGTTCTTC.

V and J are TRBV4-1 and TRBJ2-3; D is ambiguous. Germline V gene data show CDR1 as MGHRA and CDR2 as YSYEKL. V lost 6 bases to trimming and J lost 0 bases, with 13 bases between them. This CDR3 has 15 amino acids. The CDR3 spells CASSPGSSSTDTQYF. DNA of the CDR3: TGCGCCAGCAGTCCCGGCTCGTCCAGCACAGATACGCAGTATTTT.

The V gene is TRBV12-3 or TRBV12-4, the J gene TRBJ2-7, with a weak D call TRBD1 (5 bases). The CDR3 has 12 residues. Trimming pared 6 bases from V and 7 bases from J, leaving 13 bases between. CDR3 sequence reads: CASSQGASEQYV. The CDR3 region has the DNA TGTGCCAGCAGCCAGGGTGCTTCGGAGCAGTACGTC.

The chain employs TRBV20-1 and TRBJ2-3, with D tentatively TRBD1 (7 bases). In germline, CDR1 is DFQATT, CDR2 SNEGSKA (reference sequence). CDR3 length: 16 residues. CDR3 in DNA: TGCAGCGTCACTCGCAGCGACAGGGAGGTTACAGATACGCAGTATTTT. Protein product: CSVTRSDREVTDTQYF.

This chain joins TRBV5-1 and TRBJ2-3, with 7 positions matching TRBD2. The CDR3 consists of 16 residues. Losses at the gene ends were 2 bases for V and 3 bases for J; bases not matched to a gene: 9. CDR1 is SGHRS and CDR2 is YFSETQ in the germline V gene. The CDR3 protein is CASSLNPSGLTDTQYF. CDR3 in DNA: TGCGCCAGCAGCTTAAACCCTAGCGGATTAACAGATACGCAGTATTTT.

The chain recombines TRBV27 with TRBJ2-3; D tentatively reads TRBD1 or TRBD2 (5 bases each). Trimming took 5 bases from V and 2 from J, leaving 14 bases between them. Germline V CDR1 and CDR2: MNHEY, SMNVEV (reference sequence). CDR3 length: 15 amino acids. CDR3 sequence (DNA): TGTGCCAGCAGTCGGGACGGGTTGTCCACAGATACGCAGTATTTT. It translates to CASSRDGLSTDTQYF.

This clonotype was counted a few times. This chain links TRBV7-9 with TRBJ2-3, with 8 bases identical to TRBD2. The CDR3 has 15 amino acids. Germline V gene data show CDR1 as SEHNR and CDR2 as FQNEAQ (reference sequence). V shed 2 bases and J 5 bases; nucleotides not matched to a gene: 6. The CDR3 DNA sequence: TGTGCCAGCAGCTTATCGGGGGGGGCCCAAGATACGCAGTATTTT. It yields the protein CASSLSGGAQDTQYF.

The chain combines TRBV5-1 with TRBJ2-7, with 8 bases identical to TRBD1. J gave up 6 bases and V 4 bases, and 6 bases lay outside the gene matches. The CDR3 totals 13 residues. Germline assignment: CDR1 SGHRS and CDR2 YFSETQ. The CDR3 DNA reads TGCGCCAGCAGCACTGGACAGGGCGGCGAGCAGTACGTC. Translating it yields CASSTGQGGEQYV.

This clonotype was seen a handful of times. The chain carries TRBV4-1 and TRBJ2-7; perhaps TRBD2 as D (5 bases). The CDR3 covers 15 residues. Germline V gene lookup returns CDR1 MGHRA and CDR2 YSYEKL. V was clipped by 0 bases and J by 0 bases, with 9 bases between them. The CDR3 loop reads CASSQETGSSYEQYF. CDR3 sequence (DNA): TGCGCCAGCAGCCAAGAGACGGGGAGCTCCTACGAGCAGTACTTC.

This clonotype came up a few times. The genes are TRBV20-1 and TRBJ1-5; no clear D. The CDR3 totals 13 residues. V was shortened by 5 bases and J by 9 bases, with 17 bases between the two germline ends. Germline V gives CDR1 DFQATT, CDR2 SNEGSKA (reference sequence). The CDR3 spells CSAGETLDAPQHF. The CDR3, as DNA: TGCAGTGCTGGGGAGACTCTAGACGCGCCCCAGCATTTT.

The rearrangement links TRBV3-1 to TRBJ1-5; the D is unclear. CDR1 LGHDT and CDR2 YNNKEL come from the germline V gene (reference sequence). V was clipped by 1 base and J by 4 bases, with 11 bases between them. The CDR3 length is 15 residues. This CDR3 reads CASSQVSGRNQPQHF. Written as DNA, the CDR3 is TGTGCCAGCAGCCAAGTCTCGGGGAGGAATCAGCCCCAGCATTTT.

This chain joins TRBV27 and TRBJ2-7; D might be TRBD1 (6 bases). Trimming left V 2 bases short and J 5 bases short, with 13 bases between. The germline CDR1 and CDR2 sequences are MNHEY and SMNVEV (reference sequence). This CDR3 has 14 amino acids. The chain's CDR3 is CASSLNRQAHEQYF. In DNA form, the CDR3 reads TGTGCCAGCAGTTTAAACCGACAGGCCCACGAGCAGTACTTC.

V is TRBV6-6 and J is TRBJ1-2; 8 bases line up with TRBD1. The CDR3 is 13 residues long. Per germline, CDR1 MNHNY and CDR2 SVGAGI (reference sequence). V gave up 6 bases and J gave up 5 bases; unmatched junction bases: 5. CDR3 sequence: CASSRDRTYGYTF. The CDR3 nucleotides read TGTGCCAGCAGCCGGGACAGGACTTATGGCTACACCTTC.

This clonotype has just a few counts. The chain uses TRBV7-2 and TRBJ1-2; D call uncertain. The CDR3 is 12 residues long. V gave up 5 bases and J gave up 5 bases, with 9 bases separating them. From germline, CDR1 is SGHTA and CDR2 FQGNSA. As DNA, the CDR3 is TGTGCCAGCAGCCCCAAAGGTTATGGCTACACCTTC. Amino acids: CASSPKGYGYTF.

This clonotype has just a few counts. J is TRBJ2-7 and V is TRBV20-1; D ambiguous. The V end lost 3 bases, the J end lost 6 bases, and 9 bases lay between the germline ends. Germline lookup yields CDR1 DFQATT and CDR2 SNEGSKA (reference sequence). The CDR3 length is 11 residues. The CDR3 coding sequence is TGCAGTGCTAGGATGGGAACCGAGCAGTACGTC. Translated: CSARMGTEQYV.

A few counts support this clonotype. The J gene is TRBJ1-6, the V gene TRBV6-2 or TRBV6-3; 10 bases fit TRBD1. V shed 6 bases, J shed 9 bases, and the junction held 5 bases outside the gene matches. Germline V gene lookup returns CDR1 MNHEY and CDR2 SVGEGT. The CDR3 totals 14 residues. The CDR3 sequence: CASRGQGFGSPLHF. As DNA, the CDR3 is TGTGCCAGCAGGGGACAGGGGTTCGGTTCACCCCTCCACTTT.

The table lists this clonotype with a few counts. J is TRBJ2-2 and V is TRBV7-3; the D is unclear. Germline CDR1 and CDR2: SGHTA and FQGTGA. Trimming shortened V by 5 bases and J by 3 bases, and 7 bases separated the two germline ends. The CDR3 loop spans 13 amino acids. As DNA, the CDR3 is TGTGCCAGCAGCCCGATAGACACCGGGGAGCTGTTTTTT. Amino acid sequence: CASSPIDTGELFF.

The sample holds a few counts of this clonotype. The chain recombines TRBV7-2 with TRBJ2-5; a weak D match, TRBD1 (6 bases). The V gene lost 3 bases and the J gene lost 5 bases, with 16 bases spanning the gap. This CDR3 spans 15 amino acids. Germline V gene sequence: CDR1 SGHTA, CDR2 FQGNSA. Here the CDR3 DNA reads TGTGCCAGCAGCTTCCACAGGGTTTTGGGTGAGACCCAGTACTTC. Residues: CASSFHRVLGETQYF.